This T cell receptor (beta chain) was retrieved from a study of blood T cell repertoires in COVID-19. Germline assignment: CDR1 SGHNT and CDR2 YYREEE (reference sequence). V shed 4 bases and J 0 bases; nucleotides not matched to a gene: 9. CDR3 size: 19 residues. In its sample, this clone was seen once. Only in-frame clones appear in the TCRdb table, and some are missing; sequencing was by immunoSEQ multiplex PCR. The table records more than 35,000 clones, around 87% of them present only once. The V call is TRBV5-4, the J call TRBJ2-1; the match to TRBD2 covers 14 bases. The receptor was derived from a man in his 60s with acute or convalescent COVID-19. What was sequenced was peripheral blood. The CDR3 here is CASSPGTSGSTSSYNEQFF. The CDR3 region has the DNA TGTGCCAGCAGCCCCGGGACTAGCGGGAGTACTAGCTCCTACAATGAGCAGTTCTTC.